The 9 T cell receptor beta chains below come from one sample, sequenced in a study of T cell clonality in common variable immunodeficiency. Generated by immunoSEQ multiplex PCR, the TCRdb table keeps only in-frame clones and is missing some. Altogether approximately 81,000 clones were found in the sample, and no singletons occur. Sequencing was performed on peripheral blood mononuclear cells. These receptors were obtained from a person between 18 and 75 years old in good health.

This clone appeared many times. The read terminates 3 residues ahead of where the CDR3 ends, so the germline J gene completes it. The chain has TRBV18 and TRBJ2-7, with 11 positions matching TRBD2. The V gene's germline CDR1 is KGHSH and CDR2 LQKENI. With 2 bases clipped from V and 5 bases from J, the junction kept 5 bases outside the gene matches. The CDR3 covers 15 residues. CDR3 loop: CASSPGPGLADEQYF. The sequenced CDR3 bases are TGTGCCAGCTCACCAGGCCCGGGACTAGCGGACGAG.

A few counts support this clone. The CDR3 end is not reached by the read, which stops 3 residues before it; the germline J gene fills it in. In the same sample, other DNA sequences code for this CDR3. This rearrangement joins TRBV20-1 to TRBJ2-7, with 12 bases that match TRBD2. CDR3 size: 13 residues. J gave up 4 bases and V 6 bases, and 4 bases lay outside the gene matches. Per germline, CDR1 DFQATT and CDR2 SNEGSKA (reference sequence). CDR3 amino acids: CSARLAGVYEQYF. The sequenced part of the CDR3 DNA is TGCAGTGCCCGACTAGCGGGAGTATACGAG.

This clone was seen repeatedly, ten times or more. Here the CDR3 reads CASSTQRRRYEQYF. The sequenced part of the CDR3 DNA is TGTGCCAGTAGTACGCAGCGGAGAAGGTACGAG. The rearrangement joins TRBV19 to TRBJ2-7, with a tentative D call TRBD2 (5 bases). The read comes to an end 3 residues before the CDR3 does, leaving the germline J gene to fill in the end. The germline CDR1 and CDR2 sequences are LNHDA and SQIVND (reference sequence). Trimming cost V 4 bases and J 4 bases, with 14 bases left between them. The CDR3 spans 14 residues.

Ten or more counts support this clone. The CDR3 is cut off 3 residues early in the read; its end comes from the germline J gene. The V call is TRBV19, the J call TRBJ2-1, with a possible D match to TRBD1 (6 bases). The CDR3 covers 14 residues. Trimming removed 7 bases at V and 7 bases at J, with 17 bases between. Germline V gives CDR1 LNHDA, CDR2 SQIVND (reference sequence). The CDR3 region is CASNTGFEGNEQFF. The CDR3 bases that were read are TGTGCCAGTAATACAGGGTTTGAAGGGAATGAG. The whole variable domain, filled in from reference TRBV19 and TRBJ2-1, reads DGGITQSPKYLFRKEGQNVTLSCEQNLNHDAMYWYRQDPGQGLRLIYYSQIVNDFQKGDIAEGYSVSREKKESFPLTVTSAQKNPTAFYLCASNTGFEGNEQFFGPGTRLTVL.

This clone came up many times. An end of the junction does not agree with germline; a read error may underlie this. This CDR3 reads CASSQELNPGRGGEQYF. CDR3 DNA, as far as it was read: TGCGCCAGCAGCCAAGAACTAAATCCGGGCAGGGGTGGCGAG. This chain connects TRBV4-2 to TRBJ2-7; possibly TRBD1 for D (6 bases). The DNA ends 3 residues before the CDR3 does, and the rest of the CDR3 is filled in from the germline J gene. Per germline, CDR1 LGHNA and CDR2 YNFKEQ. There are 17 residues in the CDR3.

This clone has a count of ten or more. The read comes to an end 3 residues before the CDR3 does, leaving the germline J gene to fill in the end. The V and J genes are TRBV29-1 and TRBJ1-1; D remains ambiguous. CDR3 length: 11 residues. The germline gives CDR1 SQVTM, CDR2 ANQGSEA. CDR3 DNA (partial): TGCAGCGTCGCGCCGATGTACGAA. It yields the protein CSVAPMYE. The full CDR3 sequence reads CSVAPMYEAFF.

This clone was picked up many times. From the germline J gene comes the end of the CDR3, since the read stops 3 residues before it. The V gene is TRBV10-3, the J gene TRBJ2-1; 7 bases fit TRBD2. This CDR3 contains 14 residues. Per germline, CDR1 ENHRY and CDR2 SYGVKD. V trimming: 7 bases; J trimming: 5 bases; junction bases outside the gene matches: 8. The CDR3 loop is CAIMPGRANNEQFF. The DNA read from the CDR3 is TGTGCCATCATGCCGGGGAGGGCCAACAATGAG.

This clone was observed many times. The read comes to an end 3 residues before the CDR3 does, leaving the germline J gene to fill in the end. This chain joins TRBV7-9 and TRBJ2-7; TRBD2 might be the D (5 bases). This CDR3 has 14 amino acids. Germline loops: CDR1 SEHNR, CDR2 FQNEAQ (reference sequence). Trimming stripped 4 bases from V and 2 bases from J, with 12 bases between. The CDR3: CASSSLGTPYEQYF. The CDR3 bases that were read are TGTGCCAGCAGCTCACTAGGAACCCCCTACGAG.

At least ten counts were recorded for this clone. CDR3 amino acids: CASSLGVGLGGEQFF. The part of the CDR3 DNA that was read is TGCGCCAGCAGCTTGGGAGTTGGCTTAGGCGGTGAG. The genes are TRBV5-1 and TRBJ2-1; the D is unclear. The read ends 3 residues before the CDR3 terminus; that terminus is restored from the germline J gene. This CDR3 region has 15 residues. With 0 bases removed from V and 9 bases from J, the gap between germline ends came to 16 bases. Germline values: CDR1 SGHRS, CDR2 YFSETQ.